This T cell receptor beta chain appears in the sequencing data of a study of blood T cell repertoires in COVID-19. Study details: COVID-19 samples collected from the United States, Italy and Spain covered acute and convalescent phases. The analysed material was cDNA or gDNA that came from T cells, B-cell-depleted T cells, or PBMCs.

TCRdb's table, derived via immunoSEQ multiplex PCR, lists solely in-frame clones and lacks some. This sample has around 160,000 clones; roughly 84% occur once, and the top ten carry 4.5% to 6%. The table lists this clone with a count of one. CDR1 SEHNR and CDR2 FQNEAQ come from the germline V gene (reference sequence). This CDR3 is 14 amino acids long. Trimming at V came to 1 base and at J to 14 bases, leaving 7 bases not matched to a gene. All exposed participants met a person with COVID-19 within 2 weeks before entering the study. The specimen sequenced was PBMCs or T cells enriched from blood (not recorded which). The J gene is TRBJ1-6, the V gene TRBV7-9; TRBD1 aligns across 8 bases. This clonotype was obtained from a woman between 50 and 59 years old who had been exposed to COVID-19. The CDR3 is CASSLGTGIMALHF. The CDR3 DNA follows: TGTGCCAGCAGCTTAGGGACAGGGATAATGGCCCTCCACTTT.